The source of this T cell receptor beta chain is a study of CD4 and CD8 cells across lung adenocarcinoma regions. V lost 6 bases and J 7 bases, leaving 20 bases between the germline ends. This CDR3 is 15 amino acids long. In TCRdb, the PCR reads were re-called with MiXCR into one record per CDR3 protein. The sample lists around 6,800 distinct CDR3 sequences, about 54% seen once, with over 40% in the top ten. Localized lung adenocarcinoma, a non-small cell lung cancer, affected the donors. The TCR comes from a male donor with lung adenocarcinoma. The CD4 and CD8 labels of this study may be unreliable. This chain connects TRBV12-3 or TRBV12-4 to TRBJ2-3, with D perhaps matching TRBD2 (6 bases). The sample taken for sequencing was CD8+ T cells from the center of a lung tumor. CDR3 sequence reads: CASRVSGGPSHTQYF. Written as DNA, the CDR3 is TGTGCCAGCAGGGTGAGCGGAGGGCCATCTCATACGCAGTATTTT.